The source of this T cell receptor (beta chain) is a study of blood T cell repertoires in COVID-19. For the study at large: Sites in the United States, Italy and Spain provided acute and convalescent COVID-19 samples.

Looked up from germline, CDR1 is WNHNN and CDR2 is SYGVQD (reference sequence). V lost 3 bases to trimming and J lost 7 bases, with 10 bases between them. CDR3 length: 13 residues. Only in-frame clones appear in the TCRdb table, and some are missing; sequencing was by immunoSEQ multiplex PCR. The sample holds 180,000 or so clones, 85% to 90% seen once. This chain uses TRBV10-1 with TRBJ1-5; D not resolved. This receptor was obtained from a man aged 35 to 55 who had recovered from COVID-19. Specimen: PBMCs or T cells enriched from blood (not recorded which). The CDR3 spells CASSEDEGQPQHF. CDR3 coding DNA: TGCGCCAGCAGTGAAGATGAGGGACAGCCCCAGCATTTT.